This TCR beta chain derives from a study of beta chain features in type 1 diabetes. Study-wide points: Type 1 diabetes patients had TCRB CDR3s that were shorter (moderately but significantly so) in all four CD4+ subsets.

This clone has just a few counts. The antigen is unknown. The authors reverse transcribed all of the isolated RNA, so sequencing captured expressed TCRB transcripts. Assay used: immunoSEQ multiplex PCR; TCRdb lists only in-frame clones, some missing. Among about 160,000 clones listed, 10% were seen once. Germline V gives CDR1 SGHKS, CDR2 YYEKEE (reference sequence). Trimming removed 2 bases at V and 4 bases at J, with 10 bases between. This CDR3 spans 13 amino acids. The V call is TRBV5-5, the J call TRBJ2-7, with D possibly matching TRBD1 (5 bases). The sequenced sample was central memory CD4+ T cells from blood. The TCR originated in a man aged 30 to 39 with type 1 diabetes. This CDR3 reads CASSFQSGYEQYF. The CDR3 nucleotides read TGTGCCAGCAGCTTCCAGTCAGGGTACGAGCAGTACTTC.